The 19 T cell receptor beta chains presented below share a single source sample, sequenced in a study of T cells in Graves' hyperthyroidism and ophthalmopathy. RNA transcripts served as the template for amplifying TCR beta CDR3 regions. A set of HTBI primers served as the primers for a first-round RT-PCR of the TCR CDR3. Each CDR3 protein gets one entry after TCRdb re-called the multiplex PCR reads with MiXCR. Of hundreds of thousands of distinct CDR3 sequences listed, around 19% are singletons. The sequencing sample was made of blood. These receptors were taken from a man aged 50 or older with Graves' ophthalmopathy.

The chain is built from TRBV9 and TRBJ2-3; D may be TRBD2 (5 bases). Germline-derived CDR1 and CDR2 are SGDLS and YYNGEE. Trimming shortened V by 0 bases and J by 0 bases, and 17 bases separated the two germline ends. The CDR3 runs 18 residues. CDR3 in DNA: TGTGCCAGCAGCGTAGGCCCCCTTAGCGTAGCTAGCACAGATACGCAGTATTTT. Protein product: CASSVGPLSVASTDTQYF.

This chain uses TRBV18 with TRBJ1-4; TRBD1 is a possible D gene (6 bases). CDR3 length: 13 residues. V lost 3 bases to trimming and J lost 7 bases, with 9 bases between them. Per germline, CDR1 KGHSH and CDR2 LQKENI. CDR3 sequence: CASSPGQGEKLFF. The CDR3 coding sequence is TGTGCCAGCTCACCGGGACAAGGTGAAAAACTGTTTTTT.

This clonotype came up many times. The CDR3: CASSFRGNWEKLFF. The CDR3 nucleotides read TGTGCCAGCAGTTTTAGAGGGAATTGGGAAAAACTGTTTTTT. The rearrangement joins TRBV27 to TRBJ1-4; D uncertain. Trimming shortened V by 3 bases and J by 8 bases, and 13 bases separated the two germline ends. Germline loops: CDR1 MNHEY, CDR2 SMNVEV (reference sequence). This CDR3 spans 14 amino acids.

This clonotype was found many times. V is TRBV30 and J is TRBJ1-5; D is uncertain. The CDR3 is 14 residues long. Trimming cost V 3 bases and J 0 bases, with 9 bases left between them. Germline V gives CDR1 GTSNPN, CDR2 SVGIG (reference sequence). CDR3 sequence reads: CAWRNPGSNQPQHF. CDR3 bases: TGTGCCTGGAGAAATCCCGGTAGCAATCAGCCCCAGCATTTT.

The table lists this clonotype with many counts. The chain uses TRBV28 and TRBJ1-5, with D possibly matching TRBD1 (6 bases). The CDR3 is 16 amino acids. The V gene's germline CDR1 is MDHEN and CDR2 SYDVKM. The germline V and J ends were trimmed by 6 bases and 0 bases, with 15 bases remaining between them. The CDR3 loop is CASSPLTGPSNQPQHF. In DNA form, the CDR3 reads TGTGCCAGCAGCCCCCTTACAGGGCCTAGCAATCAGCCCCAGCATTTT.

V gene TRBV10-3 combines with J gene TRBJ2-3, with TRBD2 matching 9 bases. Trimming at V came to 7 bases and at J to 5 bases, leaving 7 bases not matched to a gene. Germline V CDR1 and CDR2: ENHRY, SYGVKD. The CDR3 covers 14 residues. The CDR3 spells CAIKGLAGRDTQYF. The CDR3 coding sequence is TGTGCCATCAAGGGCCTAGCGGGAAGAGATACGCAGTATTTT.

The rearrangement uses TRBV27 and TRBJ1-4; the D gene is possibly TRBD1 (6 bases). V was trimmed by 2 bases and J by 0 bases, leaving 19 bases between them. Germline loops: CDR1 MNHEY, CDR2 SMNVEV (reference sequence). This CDR3 has 19 residues. DNA of the CDR3: TGTGCCAGCAGTTTAAGACCCGCAGGGGCCGATGCAACTAATGAAAAACTGTTTTTT. It is translated as CASSLRPAGADATNEKLFF. Complete variable domain (other parts from reference TRBV27 and TRBJ1-4): EAQVTQNPRYLITVTGKKLTVTCSQNMNHEYMSWYRQDPGLGLRQIYYSMNVEVTDKGDVPEGYKVSRKEKRNFPLILESPSPNQTSLYFCASSLRPAGADATNEKLFFGSGTQLSVL.

This clonotype was found many times. The chain couples TRBV2 to TRBJ2-1; 11 positions agree with TRBD2. Germline V lookup: CDR1 SNHLY, CDR2 FYNNEI. The CDR3 length is 20 residues. Trimming removed 6 bases from V and 0 bases from J; junction bases left unmatched: 16. Here the CDR3 reads CASSGGQLAGGLSSYNEQFF. In DNA form, the CDR3 reads TGTGCCAGCAGCGGGGGCCAGCTAGCGGGAGGATTAAGCTCCTACAATGAGCAGTTCTTC.

This clonotype came up many times. V is TRBV11-2 and J is TRBJ2-7, with 11 nucleotides matching TRBD2. V was clipped by 1 base and J by 3 bases; unmatched bases: 2. The germline CDR1 and CDR2 sequences are SGHAT and FQNNGV. The CDR3 consists of 15 residues. The CDR3 is CASSLGLAGGYEQYF. In DNA form, the CDR3 reads TGTGCCAGCAGCTTAGGCCTAGCGGGAGGCTACGAGCAGTACTTC.

The chain carries TRBV29-1 and TRBJ2-1, with D unclear. Trimming took 0 bases from V and 9 from J, leaving 18 bases between them. The germline V gene has CDR1 SQVTM and CDR2 ANQGSEA. This CDR3 has 15 residues. CDR3 nucleotide sequence: TGCAGCGTTGAAGATCAGAATTTGGTCGAGAGTGAGCAGTTCTTC. Protein product: CSVEDQNLVESEQFF.

This clonotype was seen many times. The V call is TRBV20-1, the J call TRBJ1-1, with unresolved D. The V end lost 6 bases, the J end lost 1 base, and 9 bases lay between the germline ends. The CDR3 sequence is 12 residues long. CDR1 and CDR2 (germline): DFQATT, SNEGSKA (reference sequence). The CDR3 bases are TGCAGTGCCCGTGAGGGGAACACTGAAGCTTTCTTT. The encoded protein is CSAREGNTEAFF.

The chain recombines TRBV19 with TRBJ1-1; D perhaps matches TRBD1 (6 bases). From germline, CDR1 is LNHDA and CDR2 SQIVND (reference sequence). The CDR3 totals 14 residues. Trimming took 5 bases from V and 5 from J, leaving 15 bases between them. CDR3 loop: CASSAKGGGTEAFF. The DNA of the CDR3 is TGTGCCAGTAGTGCCAAGGGAGGGGGGACTGAAGCTTTCTTT.

This clonotype was seen a handful of times. CDR3 nucleotides: TGTGCCAGCAGTTTTTCAGGGAGCCTGAACGAGCAGTACTTC. Translating it yields CASSFSGSLNEQYF. The chain employs TRBV28 and TRBJ2-7; either TRBD1 or TRBD2 may fit D (5 bases each). Trimming stripped 3 bases from V and 5 bases from J, with 14 bases between. The CDR3 is 14 residues long. Germline CDR1 MDHEN, CDR2 SYDVKM.

This clonotype appeared a few times. The gene calls are TRBV29-1 and TRBJ1-3; no clear D. The germline V and J ends were trimmed by 2 bases and 0 bases, with 5 bases remaining between them. Germline assignment: CDR1 SQVTM and CDR2 ANQGSEA. This CDR3 contains 13 residues. CDR3 sequence (DNA): TGCAGCGTTGAACCCTACTCTGGAAACACCATATATTTT. Protein sequence: CSVEPYSGNTIYF.

The V call is TRBV27, the J call TRBJ2-5; the match to TRBD2 covers 9 bases. V dropped 0 bases and J dropped 3; count of bases not matched to a gene: 5. Germline values: CDR1 MNHEY, CDR2 SMNVEV (reference sequence). The CDR3 contains 16 residues. The CDR3 loop is CASSLSGGRGKETQYF. The CDR3 DNA reads as TGTGCCAGCAGTTTATCGGGCGGGAGGGGCAAAGAGACCCAGTACTTC.

This clonotype was observed at least ten times. The chain links TRBV18 to TRBJ2-7, with 7 nucleotides matching TRBD2. Germline lookup yields CDR1 KGHSH and CDR2 LQKENI. This CDR3 is 15 amino acids long. The V segment lost 0 bases and the J segment 3 bases; nucleotides outside the gene matches: 5. CDR3 residues: CASSPPGRESYEQYF. As DNA, the CDR3 is TGTGCCAGCTCACCACCGGGGCGGGAGAGCTACGAGCAGTACTTC.

This clonotype was seen just once. This chain links TRBV9 with TRBJ1-2, with D uncertain. V lost 0 bases and J lost 7, with 22 bases in between. The CDR3 has 17 amino acids. Germline V gene data show CDR1 as SGDLS and CDR2 as YYNGEE. The CDR3 sequence is CASSVDPSMDRPSGYTF. As DNA, the CDR3 is TGTGCCAGCAGCGTAGACCCCTCCATGGACCGTCCCAGTGGCTACACCTTC.

This clonotype was detected ten times or more. The V gene is TRBV5-1, the J gene TRBJ2-3; TRBD1 matches 7 bases. After removal of 4 bases from V and 7 bases from J, the junction contained 9 bases not matched to a gene. Germline CDR1 and CDR2: SGHRS and YFSETQ. The CDR3 has 14 amino acids. In DNA form, the CDR3 reads TGCGCCAGCAGCACCGGACAGGACGCGAATACGCAGTATTTT. As protein: CASSTGQDANTQYF.

This clonotype was found many times. The chain is built from TRBV29-1 and TRBJ2-5; a weak D match, TRBD1 (5 bases). CDR1 is SQVTM and CDR2 is ANQGSEA in the germline V gene. With 6 bases removed from V and 1 base from J, the gap between germline ends came to 15 bases. CDR3 length equals 14 residues. CDR3 residues: CSVRASGFQETQYF. As DNA, the CDR3 is TGCAGCGTCAGGGCTTCAGGGTTCCAAGAGACCCAGTACTTC.